The source of this TCR beta chain is a study of blood T cell repertoires in COVID-19. Study-wide background: The origin of the acute and convalescent COVID-19 samples was the United States, Italy and Spain. T cells, B-cell-depleted T cells, or PBMCs supplied cDNA or gDNA.

Per the original methods: It was from reference gene primer amplification that nucleated cell counts were estimated. The assay was immunoSEQ multiplex PCR, and TCRdb's table has in-frame clones only and misses some. Clonal size and the V and J genes are those of that table, whereas D and trimming came from the DNA. This table holds roughly 240,000 clones, 70% to 90% found once. Losses at the gene ends were 7 bases for V and 3 bases for J; bases not matched to a gene: 11. The CDR3 is 14 residues long. Per germline, CDR1 GTSNPN and CDR2 SVGIG (reference sequence). This clone was seen just once. The J gene is TRBJ2-7, the V gene TRBV30; 8 positions match TRBD1. Material: peripheral blood. The source of this sequence is a man aged 18 to 30 with active or convalescent COVID-19. As DNA, the CDR3 is TGTGCCTCTCTCGGGGGACAGGCCAGCTACGAGCAGTACTTC. This sequence encodes CASLGGQASYEQYF. Supplemented by reference TRBV30 and TRBJ2-7, the full variable domain reads SQTIHQWPATLVQPVGSPLSLECTVEGTSNPNLYWYRQAAGRGLQLLFYSVGIGQISSEVPQNLSASRPQDRQFILSSKKLLLSDSGFYLCASLGGQASYEQYFGPGTRLTVT.